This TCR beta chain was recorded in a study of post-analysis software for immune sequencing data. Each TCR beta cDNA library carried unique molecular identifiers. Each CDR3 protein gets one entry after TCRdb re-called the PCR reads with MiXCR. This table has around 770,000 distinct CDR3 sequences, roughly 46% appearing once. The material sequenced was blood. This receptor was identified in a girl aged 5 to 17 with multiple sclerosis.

The CDR3 region is CASSQVFGGQETQFF. The DNA for the CDR3 is TGCGCCAGCAGCCAAGTCTTCGGGGGCCAAGAGACCCAGTTCTTC. The V call is TRBV4-3, the J call TRBJ2-1; TRBD1 or TRBD2 may be the D gene (6 bases each). The CDR3 runs 15 residues. Deletions cut 1 base from V and 13 bases from J, with 20 bases between. From germline, CDR1 is LGHNA and CDR2 YSLEER.